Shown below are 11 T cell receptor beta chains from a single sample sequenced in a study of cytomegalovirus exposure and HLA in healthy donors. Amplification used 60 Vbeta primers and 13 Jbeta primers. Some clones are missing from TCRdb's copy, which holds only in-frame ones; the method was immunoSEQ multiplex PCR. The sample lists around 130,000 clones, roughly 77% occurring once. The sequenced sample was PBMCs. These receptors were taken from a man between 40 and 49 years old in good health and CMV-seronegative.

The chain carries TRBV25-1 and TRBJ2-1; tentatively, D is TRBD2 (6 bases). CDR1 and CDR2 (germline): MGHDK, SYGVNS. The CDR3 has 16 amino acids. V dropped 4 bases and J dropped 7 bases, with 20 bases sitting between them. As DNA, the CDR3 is TGTGCCAGCAGTGGGGTTGAGGGACTCCCTGGGAATGAGCAGTTCTTC. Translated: CASSGVEGLPGNEQFF.

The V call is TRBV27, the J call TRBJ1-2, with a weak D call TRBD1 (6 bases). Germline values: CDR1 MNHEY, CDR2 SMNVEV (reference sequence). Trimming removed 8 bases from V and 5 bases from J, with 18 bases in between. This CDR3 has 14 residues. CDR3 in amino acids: CASRTRGGGYGYTF. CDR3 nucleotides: TGTGCCAGCCGAACCAGGGGAGGGGGATATGGCTACACCTTC.

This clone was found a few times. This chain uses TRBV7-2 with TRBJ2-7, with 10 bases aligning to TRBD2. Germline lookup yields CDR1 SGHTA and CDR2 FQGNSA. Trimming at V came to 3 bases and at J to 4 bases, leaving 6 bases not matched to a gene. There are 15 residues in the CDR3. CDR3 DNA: TGTGCCAGCAGCTTCCAACTAGCGGGAAAGTACGAGCAGTACTTC. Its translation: CASSFQLAGKYEQYF.

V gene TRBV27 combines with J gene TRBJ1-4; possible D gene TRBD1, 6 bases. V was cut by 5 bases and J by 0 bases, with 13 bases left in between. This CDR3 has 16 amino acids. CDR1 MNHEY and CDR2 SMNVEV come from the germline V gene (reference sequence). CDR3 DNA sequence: TGTGCCAGCAGTCCCATTTACAGGGCAACTAATGAAAAACTGTTTTTT. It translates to CASSPIYRATNEKLFF.

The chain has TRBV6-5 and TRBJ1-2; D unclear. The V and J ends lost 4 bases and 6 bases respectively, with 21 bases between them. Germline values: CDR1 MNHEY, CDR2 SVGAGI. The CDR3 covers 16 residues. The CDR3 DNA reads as TGTGCCAGCAGTTCGAGGCCCTGGAATCGGAGGAATGGCTACACCTTC. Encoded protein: CASSSRPWNRRNGYTF.

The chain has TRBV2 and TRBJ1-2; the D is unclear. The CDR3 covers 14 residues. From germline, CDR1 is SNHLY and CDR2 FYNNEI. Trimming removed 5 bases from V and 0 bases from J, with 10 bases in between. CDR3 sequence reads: CASSPRSANYGYTF. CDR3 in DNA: TGTGCCAGCAGTCCGCGGAGTGCTAACTATGGCTACACCTTC.

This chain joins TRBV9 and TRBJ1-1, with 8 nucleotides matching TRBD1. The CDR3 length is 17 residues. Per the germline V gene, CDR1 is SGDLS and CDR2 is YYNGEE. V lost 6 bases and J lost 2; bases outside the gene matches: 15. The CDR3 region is CASTPGQVGPLNTEAFF. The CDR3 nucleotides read TGTGCCAGCACCCCGGGACAGGTAGGCCCCCTAAACACTGAAGCTTTCTTT.

In DNA, the CDR3 is TGTGCCAGCAGCCCAACGACAAACTCTAACACCGGGGAGCTGTTTTTT. Its translation: CASSPTTNSNTGELFF. The rearrangement uses TRBV9 and TRBJ2-2; no reliable D call. CDR1 SGDLS and CDR2 YYNGEE come from the germline V gene. CDR3 length equals 16 residues. V lost 4 bases, J lost 2 bases, and 15 bases lay in between.

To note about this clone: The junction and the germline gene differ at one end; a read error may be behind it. CDR3 amino acids: CSVSRLAGDAYEQHF. CDR3 nucleotide sequence: TGCAGCGTCTCCCGACTAGCGGGAGATGCCTACGAGCAGCACTTC. This rearrangement joins TRBV29-1 to TRBJ2-7, with 12 nucleotides matching TRBD2. This CDR3 is built from 15 residues. Germline V lookup: CDR1 SQVTM, CDR2 ANQGSEA.

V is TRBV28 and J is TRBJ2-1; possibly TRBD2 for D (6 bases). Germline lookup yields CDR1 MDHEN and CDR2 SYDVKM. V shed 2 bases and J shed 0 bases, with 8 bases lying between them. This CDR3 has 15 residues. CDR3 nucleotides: TGTGCCAGCAGTTTAGGGGGACTCTCCTACAATGAGCAGTTCTTC. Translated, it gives CASSLGGLSYNEQFF.

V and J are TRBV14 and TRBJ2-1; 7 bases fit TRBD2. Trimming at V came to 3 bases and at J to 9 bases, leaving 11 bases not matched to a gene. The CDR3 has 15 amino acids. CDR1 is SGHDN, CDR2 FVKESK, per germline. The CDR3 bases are TGTGCCAGCAGCCACCTAGCGGCCGGACCGGGTGAGCAGTTCTTC. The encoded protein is CASSHLAAGPGEQFF.